Described below is a single TCR beta chain sequence and its context. A sample-barcoded 5' primer and a J-beta primer mix were used in a second PCR of about 6 to 12 cycles. TCRdb re-called the 5' RACE reads with MiXCR, one entry per CDR3 protein. The sample lists some 560,000 distinct CDR3 sequences, about a quarter occurring once. This sample is drawn from a study of blood T cells in healthy people across ages. V shed 5 bases and J 5 bases; nucleotides not matched to a gene: 6. The CDR3 is made up of 14 amino acids. Germline CDR1 DFQATT, CDR2 SNEGSKA (reference sequence). The same data also went into a second study, on T cells of mothers and their children.

Input material: blood. This TCR came from a boy younger than 10 in good health. This chain joins TRBV20-1 and TRBJ2-1, with 10 bases fitting TRBD2. DNA of the CDR3: TGCAGTGCTTTCACTAGCGGGGCCAACAATGAGCAGTTCTTC. It encodes CSAFTSGANNEQFF.